Below, one TCR beta chain is given with its context. Antigen specificity is unknown. TCRdb keeps only in-frame clones here, not all; method: immunoSEQ multiplex PCR. The sample consists of approximately 130,000 clones, over 85% of them appearing once. This specimen belongs to a study of T cell responses to AZD1222 COVID-19 vaccine. On the study more broadly: Second doses were pooled across both intervals (about 4 or about 12 weeks). Study-wide points: Repertoire sampling was restricted to post-peak T cell response timepoints. Recipients of AZD1222 seropositive at baseline numbered only 6 or 7.

The V end was cut by 2 bases, the J end by 1 base, with 10 bases between. The CDR3 sequence is 15 residues long. Germline values: CDR1 SEHNR, CDR2 FQNEAQ (reference sequence). The receptor's source is an adult in good health. The starting material was peripheral blood, obtained on day 0 of AZD1222 vaccination. The rearrangement links TRBV7-9 to TRBJ2-3; D ambiguous. CDR3 sequence reads: CASSLLRFGTDTQYF. The CDR3 DNA reads TGTGCCAGCAGCTTACTACGTTTTGGCACAGATACGCAGTATTTT. Full variable domain (remainder filled in from reference TRBV7-9 and TRBJ2-3): DTGVSQNPRHKITKRGQNVTFRCDPISEHNRLYWYRQTLGQGPEFLTYFQNEAQLEKSRLLSDRFSAERPKGSFSTLEIQRTEQGDSAMYLCASSLLRFGTDTQYFGPGTRLTVL.